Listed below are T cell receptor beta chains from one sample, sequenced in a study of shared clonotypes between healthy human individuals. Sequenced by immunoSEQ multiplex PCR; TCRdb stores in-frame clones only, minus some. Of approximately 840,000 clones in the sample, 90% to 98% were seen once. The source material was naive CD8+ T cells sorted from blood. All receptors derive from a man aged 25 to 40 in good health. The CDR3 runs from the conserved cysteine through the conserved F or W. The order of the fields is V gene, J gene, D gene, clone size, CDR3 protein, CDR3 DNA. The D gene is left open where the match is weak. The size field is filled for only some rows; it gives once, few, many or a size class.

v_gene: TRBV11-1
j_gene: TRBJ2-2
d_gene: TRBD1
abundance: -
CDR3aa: CASSPDRGHRMAGELFF
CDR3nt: TGTGCCAGCAGCCCGGACAGGGGGCACAGAATGGCCGGGGAGCTGTTTTTT

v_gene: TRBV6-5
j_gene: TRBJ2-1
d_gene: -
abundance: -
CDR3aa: CASSYDKYNEQFF
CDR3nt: TGTGCCAGCAGTTACGACAAATACAATGAGCAGTTCTTC

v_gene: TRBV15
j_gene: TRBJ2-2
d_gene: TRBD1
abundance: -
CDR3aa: CATSVQGAWTGELFF
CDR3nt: TGTGCCACCAGCGTGCAGGGGGCATGGACCGGGGAGCTGTTTTTT

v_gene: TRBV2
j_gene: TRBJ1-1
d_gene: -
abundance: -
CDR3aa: CASSATDTEAFF
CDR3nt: TGTGCCAGCAGTGCTACAGACACTGAAGCTTTCTTT

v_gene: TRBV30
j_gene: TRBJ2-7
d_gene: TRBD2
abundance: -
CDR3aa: CALDVAGGLYF
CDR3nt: TGTGCCTTGGACGTAGCGGGAGGGCTGTACTTC

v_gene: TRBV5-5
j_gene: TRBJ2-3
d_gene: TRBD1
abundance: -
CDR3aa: CASSLVAGGVFPDTQYF
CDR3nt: TGTGCCAGCAGCTTGGTGGCAGGGGGTGTTTTTCCAGATACGCAGTATTTT

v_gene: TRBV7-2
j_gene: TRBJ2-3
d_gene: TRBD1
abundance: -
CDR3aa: CASSLSGRTGVADTQYF
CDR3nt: TGTGCCAGCAGCTTATCGGGGAGGACAGGGGTGGCAGATACGCAGTATTTT

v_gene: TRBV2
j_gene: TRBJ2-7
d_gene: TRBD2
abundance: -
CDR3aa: CASSDFVSGSSYEQYF
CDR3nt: TGTGCCAGCAGTGATTTTGTTAGCGGGAGCTCCTACGAGCAGTACTTC

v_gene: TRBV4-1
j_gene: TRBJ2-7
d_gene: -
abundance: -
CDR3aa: CASSRSMSSEQYF
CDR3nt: TGCGCCAGCAGCCGATCGATGAGCAGCGAGCAGTACTTC

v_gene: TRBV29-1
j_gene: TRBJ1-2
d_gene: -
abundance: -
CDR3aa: CSVESREGGYGYTF
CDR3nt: TGCAGCGTTGAGAGCAGGGAAGGGGGCTATGGCTACACCTTC

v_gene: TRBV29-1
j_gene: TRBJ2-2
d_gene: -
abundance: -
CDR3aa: CSVASPGSNTGELFF
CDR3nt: TGCAGCGTCGCCTCGCCAGGGTCGAACACCGGGGAGCTGTTTTTT

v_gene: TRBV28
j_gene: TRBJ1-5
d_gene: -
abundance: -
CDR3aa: CASSATESNQPQHF
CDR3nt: TGTGCCAGCAGTGCAACAGAAAGCAATCAGCCCCAGCATTTT

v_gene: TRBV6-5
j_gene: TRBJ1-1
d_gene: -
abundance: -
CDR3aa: CASRQLNTEAFF
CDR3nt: TGTGCCAGCAGGCAACTAAACACTGAAGCTTTCTTT

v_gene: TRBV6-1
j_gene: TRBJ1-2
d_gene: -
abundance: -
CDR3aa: CASSVRYFPGEEVYGYTF
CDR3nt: TGTGCCAGCAGTGTCCGTTATTTCCCGGGAGAAGAGGTCTATGGCTACACCTTC

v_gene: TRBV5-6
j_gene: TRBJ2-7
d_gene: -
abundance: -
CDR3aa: CASSLEGLDYEQYF
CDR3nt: TGTGCCAGCAGCTTGGAGGGATTAGACTACGAGCAGTACTTC

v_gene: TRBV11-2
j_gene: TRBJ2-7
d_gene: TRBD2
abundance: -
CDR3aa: CASSSPPGLAGGGQYF
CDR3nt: TGTGCCAGCAGCTCTCCTCCGGGACTAGCGGGAGGGGGGCAGTACTTC

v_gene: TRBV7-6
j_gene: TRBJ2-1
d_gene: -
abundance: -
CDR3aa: CASSFDTLNEQFF
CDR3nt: TGTGCCAGCAGCTTCGACACTCTCAATGAGCAGTTCTTC

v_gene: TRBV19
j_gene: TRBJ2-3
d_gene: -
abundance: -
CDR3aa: CASSMETAHPTDTQYF
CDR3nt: TGTGCCAGTAGTATGGAAACAGCTCACCCCACAGATACGCAGTATTTT

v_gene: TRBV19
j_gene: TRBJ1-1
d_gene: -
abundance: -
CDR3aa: CASSIGVSAEAFF
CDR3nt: TGTGCCAGTAGTATAGGGGTGTCGGCTGAAGCTTTCTTT

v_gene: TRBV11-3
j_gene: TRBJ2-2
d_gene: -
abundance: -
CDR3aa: CASSSTGTYNTGELFF
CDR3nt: TGTGCCAGCAGCTCCACCGGGACCTATAACACCGGGGAGCTGTTTTTT

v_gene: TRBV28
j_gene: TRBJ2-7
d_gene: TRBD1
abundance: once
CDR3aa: CASSRADRGYEQYF
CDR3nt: TGTGCCTCCTCCCGCGCGGACAGGGGCTACGAGCAGTACTTC

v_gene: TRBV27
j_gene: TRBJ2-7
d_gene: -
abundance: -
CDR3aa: CASSLRGRDEQYF
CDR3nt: TGTGCCAGCAGTTTACGGGGTCGCGACGAGCAGTACTTC

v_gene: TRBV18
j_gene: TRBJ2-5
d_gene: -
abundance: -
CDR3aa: CASSPWGSGLETQYF
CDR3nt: TGTGCCAGCTCGCCTTGGGGTTCAGGGTTGGAGACCCAGTACTTC

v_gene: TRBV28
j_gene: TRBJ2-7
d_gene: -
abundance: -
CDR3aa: CASRSGHLYEQYF
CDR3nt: TGTGCCAGCAGATCGGGACACCTCTACGAGCAGTACTTC

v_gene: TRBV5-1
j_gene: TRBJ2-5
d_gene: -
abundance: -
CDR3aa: CASSLSGGYETQYF
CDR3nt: TGCGCCAGCAGCTTGTCCGGGGGCTACGAGACCCAGTACTTC

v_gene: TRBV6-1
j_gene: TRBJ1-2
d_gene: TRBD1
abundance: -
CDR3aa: CASSGWDREGVYYGYTF
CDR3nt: TGTGCCAGCAGTGGATGGGACAGGGAGGGAGTTTACTATGGCTACACCTTC

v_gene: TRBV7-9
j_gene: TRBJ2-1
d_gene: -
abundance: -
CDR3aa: CASSLAMHEQFF
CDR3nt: TGTGCCAGCAGCTTAGCTATGCATGAGCAGTTCTTC

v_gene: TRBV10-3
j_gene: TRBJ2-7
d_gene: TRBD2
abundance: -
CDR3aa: CAIGLAGPAYEQYF
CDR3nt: TGTGCCATTGGACTAGCAGGTCCTGCCTACGAGCAGTACTTC

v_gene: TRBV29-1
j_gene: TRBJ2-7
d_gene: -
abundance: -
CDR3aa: CSVVPPGREGYEQYF
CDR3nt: TGCAGCGTTGTCCCGCCAGGGCGAGAGGGCTACGAGCAGTACTTC

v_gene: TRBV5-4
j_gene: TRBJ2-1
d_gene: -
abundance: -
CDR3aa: CASSPRGNNEQFF
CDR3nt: TGTGCCAGCAGCCCGAGAGGAAACAATGAGCAGTTCTTC

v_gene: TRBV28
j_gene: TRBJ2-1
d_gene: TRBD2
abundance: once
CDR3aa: CASILSKGSASSGSNEQFF
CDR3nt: TGTGCCAGCATCCTCTCCAAGGGGTCCGCCTCCAGCGGGAGCAATGAGCAGTTCTTC

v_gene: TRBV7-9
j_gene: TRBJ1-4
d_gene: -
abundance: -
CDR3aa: CASSPGPFEELFF
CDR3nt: TGTGCCAGCAGCCCTGGACCGTTTGAGGAACTGTTTTTT

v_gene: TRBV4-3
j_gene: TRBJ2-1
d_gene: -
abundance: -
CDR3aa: CASSQEVSYNEQFF
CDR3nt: TGCGCCAGCAGCCAAGAGGTTTCCTACAATGAGCAGTTCTTC

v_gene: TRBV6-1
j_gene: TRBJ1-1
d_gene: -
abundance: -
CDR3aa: CASRNGVSDAFF
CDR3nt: TGTGCCAGCAGGAACGGGGTGTCAGACGCTTTCTTT

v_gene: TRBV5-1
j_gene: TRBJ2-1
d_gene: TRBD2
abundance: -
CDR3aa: CASSLVIAGRNEQFF
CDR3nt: TGCGCCAGCAGCTTGGTGATAGCGGGACGGAATGAGCAGTTCTTC

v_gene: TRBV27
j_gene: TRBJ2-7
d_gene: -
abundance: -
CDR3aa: CASSFKTAYEQYF
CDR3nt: TGTGCCAGCAGTTTTAAGACAGCCTACGAGCAGTACTTC

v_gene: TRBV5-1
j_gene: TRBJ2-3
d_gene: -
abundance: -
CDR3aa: CASSLRDLSTDTQYF
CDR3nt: TGCGCCAGCAGCTTGAGGGACCTAAGCACAGATACGCAGTATTTT

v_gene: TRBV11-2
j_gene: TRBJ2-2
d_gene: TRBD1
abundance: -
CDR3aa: CASSLVTGGELFF
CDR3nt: TGTGCCAGCAGCTTAGTGACAGGGGGGGAGCTGTTTTTT

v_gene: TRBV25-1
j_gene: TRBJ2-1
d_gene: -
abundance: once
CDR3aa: CASSEWYTGNNEQFF
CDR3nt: TGTGCCAGCAGCGAGTGGTATACAGGAAACAATGAGCAGTTCTTC

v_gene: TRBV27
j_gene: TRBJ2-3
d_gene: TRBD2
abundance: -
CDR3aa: CASSISSGRGSDTQYF
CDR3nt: TGTGCCAGCAGTATATCTAGCGGGAGAGGGTCAGATACGCAGTATTTT

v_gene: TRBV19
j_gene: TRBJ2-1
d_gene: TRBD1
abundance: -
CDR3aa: CASSTSDREYNEQFF
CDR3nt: TGTGCCAGTAGTACTTCGGACAGGGAATACAATGAGCAGTTCTTC

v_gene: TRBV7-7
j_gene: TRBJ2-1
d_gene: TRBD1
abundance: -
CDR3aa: CASSLDKGASYNEQFF
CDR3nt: TGTGCCAGCAGCTTAGACAAGGGGGCGTCCTACAATGAGCAGTTCTTC

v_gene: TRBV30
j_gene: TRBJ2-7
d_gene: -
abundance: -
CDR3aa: CAWSAVDEQYF
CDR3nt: TGTGCCTGGAGTGCTGTGGACGAGCAGTACTTC

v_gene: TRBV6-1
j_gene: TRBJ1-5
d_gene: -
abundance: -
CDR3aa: CASTEGGQPQHF
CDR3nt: TGTGCCAGCACGGAGGGAGGCCAGCCCCAGCATTTT

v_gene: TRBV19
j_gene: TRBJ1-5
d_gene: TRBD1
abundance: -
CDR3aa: CASRHLTGDEPQHF
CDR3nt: TGTGCCAGTAGGCACCTGACAGGGGATGAGCCCCAGCATTTT

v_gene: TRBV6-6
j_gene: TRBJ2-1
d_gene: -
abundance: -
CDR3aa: CASSYVTRVNNEQFF
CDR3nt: TGTGCCAGCAGTTACGTCACCAGGGTCAACAATGAGCAGTTCTTC

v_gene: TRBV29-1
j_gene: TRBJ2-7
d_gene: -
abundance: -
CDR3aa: CSVEGRTYEQYF
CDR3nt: TGCAGCGTTGAAGGCAGGACTTACGAGCAGTACTTC